This TCR beta chain was recorded in a study of CD8 T cell repertoires and HIV-1 epitope variants. Study overall: Twenty-five autologous and known Gag and Nef epitope variant peptides each stimulated T cells separately. Separate from the cultures, 1M uncultured T cells served as baseline.

Data came from immunoSEQ multiplex PCR; TCRdb stores just in-frame clones and leaves some out. Of a few thousand clones listed, about 66% are singletons. Trimming took 0 bases from V and 0 from J, leaving 5 bases between them. Germline CDR1 is LGHNA and CDR2 is YSLEER. CDR3 length: 14 residues. This clone was recorded a few times. The antigen is unknown. The V and J genes are TRBV4-3 and TRBJ1-1, with D hard to call. The clonotype was recovered from a male donor with HIV. Sequencing input: cultured CD8+ T cells derived from PBMCs. The CDR3 DNA sequence: TGCGCCAGCAGCCAAGAACCCATGAACACTGAAGCTTTCTTT. Translated, it gives CASSQEPMNTEAFF.